The clone carrying this T cell receptor (beta chain) was found many times. These data are taken from a study of regulatory T cells in long-lasting Graves disease. Germline loops: CDR1 DFQATT, CDR2 SNEGSKA (reference sequence). This CDR3 comprises 14 residues. Losses at the gene ends were 5 bases for V and 3 bases for J; bases not matched to a gene: 6. Assembly of TCR beta libraries relied on iRepertoire HTBI primers together with Arm-PCR of CDR3 regions. TCRdb re-called the multiplex PCR reads with MiXCR, one entry per CDR3 protein. This sample carries about 380,000 distinct CDR3 sequences, roughly a sixth of them seen once, and the ten largest clones take approximately 21%. The time point is: newly diagnosed GD, antithyroid drugs for less than 3 months. Researchers made the TCR library from RNA that was extracted from PBMCs.

The genes are TRBV20-1 and TRBJ2-5; 10 nucleotides agree with TRBD1. The sample consisted of peripheral blood mononuclear cells (PBMCs), taken at new diagnosis, from a patient treated with antithyroid drugs. This clonotype originated in a female donor with Graves disease. CDR3: CSAFGQGEKETQYF. The CDR3 nucleotides are TGCAGTGCTTTTGGACAGGGGGAAAAAGAGACCCAGTACTTC.